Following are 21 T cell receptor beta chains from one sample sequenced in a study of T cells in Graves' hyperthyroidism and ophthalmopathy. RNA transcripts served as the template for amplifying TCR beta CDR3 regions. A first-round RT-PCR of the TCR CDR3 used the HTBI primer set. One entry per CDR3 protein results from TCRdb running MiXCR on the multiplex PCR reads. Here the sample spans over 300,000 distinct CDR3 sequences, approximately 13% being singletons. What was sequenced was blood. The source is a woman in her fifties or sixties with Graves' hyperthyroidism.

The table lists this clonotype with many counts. CDR3 region: CASSLRQANTEAFF. The CDR3 DNA sequence: TGTGCCAGCAGCCTTCGACAGGCGAACACTGAAGCTTTCTTT. V is TRBV7-2 and J is TRBJ1-1, with a tentative D call TRBD1 (6 bases). Trimming removed 5 bases from V and 1 base from J, with 11 bases in between. CDR3 length: 14 residues. Germline loops: CDR1 SGHTA, CDR2 FQGNSA. The whole variable domain, filled in from reference TRBV7-2 and TRBJ1-1, reads GAGVSQSPSNKVTEKGKDVELRCDPISGHTALYWYRQSLGQGLEFLIYFQGNSAPDKSGLPSDRFSAERTGGSVSTLTIQRTQQEDSAVYLCASSLRQANTEAFFGQGTRLTVV.

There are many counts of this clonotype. The CDR3: CASNDNRSYDTQYF. Written as DNA, the CDR3 is TGTGCCAGCAATGATAACAGATCATACGATACGCAGTATTTT. This rearrangement joins TRBV12-3 or TRBV12-4 to TRBJ2-3; unclear D gene. The CDR3 runs 14 residues. Deletions cut 7 bases from V and 6 bases from J, with 17 bases between.

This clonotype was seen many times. CDR3 region: CASSPGRGGGNTEAFF. The CDR3 DNA reads as TGCGCCAGCAGCCCCGGTAGAGGGGGAGGGAACACTGAAGCTTTCTTT. The chain has TRBV5-1 and TRBJ1-1, with D possibly matching TRBD1 (6 bases). Germline V gives CDR1 SGHRS, CDR2 YFSETQ. Trimming pared 4 bases from V and 1 base from J, leaving 17 bases between. The CDR3 has 16 amino acids.

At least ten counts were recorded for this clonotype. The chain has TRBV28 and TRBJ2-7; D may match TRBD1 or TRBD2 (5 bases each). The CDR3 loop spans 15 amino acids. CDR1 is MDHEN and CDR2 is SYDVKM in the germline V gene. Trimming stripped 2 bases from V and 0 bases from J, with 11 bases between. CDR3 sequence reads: CASSLGTLSSYEQYF. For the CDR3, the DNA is TGTGCCAGCAGTTTAGGGACGCTAAGCTCCTACGAGCAGTACTTC.

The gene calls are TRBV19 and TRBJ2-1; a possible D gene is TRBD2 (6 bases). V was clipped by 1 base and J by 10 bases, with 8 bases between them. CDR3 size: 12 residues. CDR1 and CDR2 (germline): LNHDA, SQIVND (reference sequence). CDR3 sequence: CASSIAGVEQFF. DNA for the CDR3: TGTGCCAGTAGTATAGCGGGAGTCGAGCAGTTCTTC.

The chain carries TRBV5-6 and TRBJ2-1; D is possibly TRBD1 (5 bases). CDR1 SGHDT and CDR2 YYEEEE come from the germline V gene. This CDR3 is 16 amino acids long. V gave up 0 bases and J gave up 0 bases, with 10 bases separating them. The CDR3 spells CASSLAGQRSYNEQFF. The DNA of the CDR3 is TGTGCCAGCAGCTTGGCAGGACAACGCTCCTACAATGAGCAGTTCTTC.

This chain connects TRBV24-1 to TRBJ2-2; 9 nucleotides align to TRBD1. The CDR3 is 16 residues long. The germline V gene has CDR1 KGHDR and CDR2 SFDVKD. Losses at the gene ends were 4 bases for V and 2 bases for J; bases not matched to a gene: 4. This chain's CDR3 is CATSDAQGANTGELFF. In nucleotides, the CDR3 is TGTGCCACCAGTGACGCACAGGGGGCTAACACCGGGGAGCTGTTTTTT.

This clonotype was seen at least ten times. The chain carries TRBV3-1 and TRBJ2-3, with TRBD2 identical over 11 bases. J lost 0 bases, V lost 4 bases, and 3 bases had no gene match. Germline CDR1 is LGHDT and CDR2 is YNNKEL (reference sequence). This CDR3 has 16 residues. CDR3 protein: CASSLWTSGSTDTQYF. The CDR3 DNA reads TGTGCCAGCAGCCTATGGACTAGCGGGAGCACAGATACGCAGTATTTT.

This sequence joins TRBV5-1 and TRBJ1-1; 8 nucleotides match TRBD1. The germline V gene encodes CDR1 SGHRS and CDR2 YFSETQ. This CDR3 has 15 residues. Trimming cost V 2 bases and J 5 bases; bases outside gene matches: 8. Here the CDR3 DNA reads TGCGCCAGCAGCTTTTCCCCCGGGACAGGAACTGAAGCTTTCTTT. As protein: CASSFSPGTGTEAFF.

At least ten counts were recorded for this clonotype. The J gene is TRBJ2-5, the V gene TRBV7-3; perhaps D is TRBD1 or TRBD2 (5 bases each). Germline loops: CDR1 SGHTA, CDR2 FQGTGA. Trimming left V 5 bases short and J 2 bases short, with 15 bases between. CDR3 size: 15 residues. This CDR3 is CASSPKWGSQETQYF. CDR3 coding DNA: TGTGCCAGCAGCCCAAAATGGGGGAGTCAAGAGACCCAGTACTTC. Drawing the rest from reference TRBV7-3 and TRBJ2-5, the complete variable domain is GAGVSQTPSNKVTEKGKYVELRCDPISGHTALYWYRQSLGQGPEFLIYFQGTGAADDSGLPNDRFFAVRPEGSVSTLKIQRTERGDSAVYLCASSPKWGSQETQYFGPGTRLLVL.

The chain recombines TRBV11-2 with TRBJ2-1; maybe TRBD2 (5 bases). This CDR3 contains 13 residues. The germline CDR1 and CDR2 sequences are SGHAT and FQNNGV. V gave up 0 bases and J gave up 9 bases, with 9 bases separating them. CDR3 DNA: TGTGCCAGCAGCTTAGACCTAGCCCTTGAGCAGTTCTTC. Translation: CASSLDLALEQFF.

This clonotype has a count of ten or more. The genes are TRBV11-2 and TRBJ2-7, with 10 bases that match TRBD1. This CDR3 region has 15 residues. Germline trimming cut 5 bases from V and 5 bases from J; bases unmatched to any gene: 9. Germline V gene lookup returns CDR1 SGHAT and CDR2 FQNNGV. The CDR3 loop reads CASSPSTGGRNEQYF. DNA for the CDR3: TGTGCCAGCAGCCCCTCGACAGGGGGCAGAAACGAGCAGTACTTC. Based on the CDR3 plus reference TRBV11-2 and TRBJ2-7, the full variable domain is EAGVAQSPRYKIIEKRQSVAFWCNPISGHATLYWYQQILGQGPKLLIQFQNNGVVDDSQLPKDRFSAERLKGVDSTLKIQPAKLEDSAVYLCASSPSTGGRNEQYFGPGTRLTVT.

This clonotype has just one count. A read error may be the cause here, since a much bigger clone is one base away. The CDR3 protein is CVSSQGTLRTGELFF. In DNA, the CDR3 is TGTGTCAGCAGCCAAGGGACCCTAAGGACCGGGGAGCTGTTTTTT. The genes are TRBV3-1 and TRBJ2-2; D may match TRBD1 or TRBD2 (5 bases each). The CDR3 has 15 residues. Germline loops: CDR1 LGHDT, CDR2 YNNKEL (reference sequence).

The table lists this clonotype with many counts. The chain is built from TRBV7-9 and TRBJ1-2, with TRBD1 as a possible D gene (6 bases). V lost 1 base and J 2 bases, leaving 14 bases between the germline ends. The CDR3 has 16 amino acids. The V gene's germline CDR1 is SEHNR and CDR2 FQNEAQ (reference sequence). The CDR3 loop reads CASSLGTQGSNYGYTF. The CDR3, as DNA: TGTGCCAGCAGCTTAGGTACACAGGGTTCCAACTATGGCTACACCTTC.

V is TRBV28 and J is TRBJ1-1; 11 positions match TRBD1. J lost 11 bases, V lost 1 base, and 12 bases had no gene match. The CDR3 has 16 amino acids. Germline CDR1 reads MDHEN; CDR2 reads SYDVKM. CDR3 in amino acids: CASSLLGAGTGGLAFF. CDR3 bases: TGTGCCAGCAGTTTATTGGGAGCCGGGACAGGGGGACTGGCTTTCTTT.

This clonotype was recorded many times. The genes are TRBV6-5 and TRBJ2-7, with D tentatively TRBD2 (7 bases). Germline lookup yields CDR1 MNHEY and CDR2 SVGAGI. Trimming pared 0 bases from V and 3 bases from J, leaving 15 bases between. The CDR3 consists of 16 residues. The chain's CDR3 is CASSYSGGGVVYEQYF. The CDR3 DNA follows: TGTGCCAGCAGTTACTCCGGAGGGGGGGTAGTCTACGAGCAGTACTTC.

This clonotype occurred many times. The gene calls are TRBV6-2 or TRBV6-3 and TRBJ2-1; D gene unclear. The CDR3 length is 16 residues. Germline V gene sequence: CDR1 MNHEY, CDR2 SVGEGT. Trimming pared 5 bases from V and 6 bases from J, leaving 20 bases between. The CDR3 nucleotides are TGTGCCAGCAGTCCCCGGCTCACCTCACCATCCAATGAGCAGTTCTTC. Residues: CASSPRLTSPSNEQFF.

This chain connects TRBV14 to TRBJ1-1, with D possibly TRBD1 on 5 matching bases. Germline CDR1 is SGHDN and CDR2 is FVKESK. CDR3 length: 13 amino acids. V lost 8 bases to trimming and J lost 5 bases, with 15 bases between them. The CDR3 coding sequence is TGTGCCAGCGGCTGGCAAGGGGATACTGAAGCTTTCTTT. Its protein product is CASGWQGDTEAFF.

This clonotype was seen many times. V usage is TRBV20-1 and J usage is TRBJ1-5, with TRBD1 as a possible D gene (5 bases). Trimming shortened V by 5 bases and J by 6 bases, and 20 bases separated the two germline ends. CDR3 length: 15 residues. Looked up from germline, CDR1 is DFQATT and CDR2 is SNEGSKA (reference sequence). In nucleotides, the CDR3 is TGCAGTGCTGCCCCTTCGGGACGATTAGGTCAGCCCCAGCATTTT. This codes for CSAAPSGRLGQPQHF.

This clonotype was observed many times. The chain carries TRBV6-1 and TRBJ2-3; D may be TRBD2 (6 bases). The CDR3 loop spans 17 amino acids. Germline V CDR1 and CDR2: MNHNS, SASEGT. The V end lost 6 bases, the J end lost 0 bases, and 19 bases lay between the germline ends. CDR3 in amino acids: CASRSSFIAASTDTQYF. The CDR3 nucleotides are TGTGCCAGCAGATCGAGTTTTATAGCGGCTAGCACAGATACGCAGTATTTT.

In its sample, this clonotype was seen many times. The DNA for the CDR3 is TGTGCCAGCAGCTCTCCGGAGGGAAAAGAGACCCAGTACTTC. It is translated as CASSSPEGKETQYF. This rearrangement joins TRBV7-9 to TRBJ2-5, with a weak D call TRBD2 (6 bases). The length of the CDR3 is 14 residues. The V gene's germline CDR1 is SEHNR and CDR2 FQNEAQ (reference sequence). Trimming removed 4 bases at V and 3 bases at J, with 12 bases between.